These 19 T cell receptor beta chains originate from one sample sequenced in a study of T cell clonality in common variable immunodeficiency (dated by TCRdb to about 2015). Library preparation used the immunoSEQ multiplex PCR assay. The table comes from immuneACCESS by way of TCRdb, which keeps in-frame sequences with V and J called. Part of the clones is missing from these tables; in studies checked, under half for an unresolved V gene and the rest for unknown reasons. This sample has over 30,000 clones, none of them a singleton. Under 4.5% of the sample belongs to the ten largest clones. Sequenced material: peripheral blood mononuclear cells. The receptors were sampled from a person between 18 and 75 years old in good health.

This clone came up many times. The CDR3 goes on 3 residues after the read ends, and that part is filled in from the germline J gene. The chain carries TRBV7-2 and TRBJ1-1; D might be TRBD1 (6 bases). The CDR3 contains 15 residues. The V and J ends lost 5 bases and 5 bases respectively, with 18 bases between them. Germline V gives CDR1 SGHTA, CDR2 FQGNSA. The CDR3 DNA, read in part, is TGTGCCAGCAGCCCTCATCGGGGGGGGCAGACTGAA. Translating gives CASSPHRGGQTE. The full CDR3 protein reads CASSPHRGGQTEAFF.

As to this clone: This sequence may be a read error, since a much larger clone differs from it by one base. The read terminates 3 residues ahead of where the CDR3 ends, so the germline J gene completes it. The rearrangement joins TRBV7-9 to TRBJ2-3; 10 nucleotides line up with TRBD1. From germline, CDR1 is SEHNR and CDR2 FQNEAQ (reference sequence). This CDR3 has 14 residues. This CDR3 reads CASSLTGGDQPQYF. The DNA read from the CDR3 is TGTGCCAGCAGCTTGACAGGGGGCGATCAGCCG.

This clone was detected many times. The missing CDR3 end, 3 residues past where the read stops, is filled in from the germline J gene. The chain links TRBV5-1 to TRBJ2-2; 14 positions match TRBD2. Germline V gene lookup returns CDR1 SGHRS and CDR2 YFSETQ. The CDR3 has 16 residues. V dropped 7 bases and J dropped 5; count of bases not matched to a gene: 7. CDR3 bases read: TGCGCCAGCGAGGGGACTAGCGGGAGTTGGACCGGGGAG. Translated, it gives CASEGTSGSWTGE. From start to end, the CDR3 is CASEGTSGSWTGELFF.

This clone was counted ten times or more. The DNA ends 3 residues before the CDR3 does, and the rest of the CDR3 is filled in from the germline J gene. The chain recombines TRBV6-1 with TRBJ2-5; weak D call: TRBD1 (5 bases). V was shortened by 4 bases and J by 1 base, with 7 bases between the two germline ends. Germline values: CDR1 MNHNS, CDR2 SASEGT. This CDR3 region has 13 residues. Here the CDR3 reads CASSADSQETQYF. Partial CDR3 DNA: TGTGCCAGCAGTGCCGACAGCCAAGAGACC.

This clone was seen repeatedly, ten times or more. The observed sequence ends 3 residues before the CDR3 terminus, with the missing tail filled in from the germline J gene. The chain recombines TRBV19 with TRBJ2-6; D gene uncertain. The V end was cut by 6 bases, the J end by 2 bases, with 5 bases between. Germline-derived CDR1 and CDR2 are LNHDA and SQIVND (reference sequence). The CDR3 runs to 13 residues. The CDR3 region is CASSPAGANVLTF. The covered CDR3 bases are TGTGCCAGTAGCCCGGCTGGGGCCAACGTC. Full variable domain (outside the CDR3, taken from reference TRBV19 and TRBJ2-6): DGGITQSPKYLFRKEGQNVTLSCEQNLNHDAMYWYRQDPGQGLRLIYYSQIVNDFQKGDIAEGYSVSREKKESFPLTVTSAQKNPTAFYLCASSPAGANVLTFGAGSRLTVL.

A note on this clone: The read terminates 3 residues before the CDR3 end, so the remaining end is supplied by the germline J gene. The V call is TRBV6-1, the J call TRBJ1-2; D might be TRBD1 (5 bases). CDR1 and CDR2 (germline): MNHNS, SASEGT. The CDR3 spans 13 residues. CDR3 in amino acids: CASSDMGQGNYTF. Partial CDR3 DNA: TGTGCCAGCAGTGATATGGGCCAGGGTAAC.

This clone was detected ten times or more. This sample also contains other DNA sequences that code for the same CDR3. CDR3 loop: CSVEEGLAGNTIYF. CDR3 DNA, as far as it was read: TGCAGCGTTGAAGAGGGGCTGGCTGGAAACACC. The rearrangement joins TRBV29-1 to TRBJ1-3; tentatively, D is TRBD1 (5 bases). The CDR3 goes on 3 residues after the read ends, and that part is filled in from the germline J gene. CDR1 SQVTM and CDR2 ANQGSEA come from the germline V gene. V dropped 0 bases and J dropped 2 bases, with 8 bases sitting between them. CDR3 length: 14 amino acids.

This clone was found many times. The read halts 3 residues ahead of the CDR3 end, with the missing end drawn from the germline J gene. This chain uses TRBV10-1 with TRBJ2-3; D perhaps matches TRBD2 (7 bases). The germline V gene has CDR1 WNHNN and CDR2 SYGVQD (reference sequence). This CDR3 has 15 amino acids. The CDR3 is CASSEGHGGQETQYF. The DNA read from the CDR3 is TGCGCCAGCAGTGAAGGTCACGGGGGGCAAGAGACG.

In this sample, this clone turned up many times. The read stops 3 residues short of the end of the CDR3; the missing end is completed from the germline J gene. The V gene is TRBV6-2 or TRBV6-3, the J gene TRBJ2-7; D perhaps matches TRBD1 (5 bases). CDR3 length: 13 amino acids. In germline, CDR1 is MNHEY, CDR2 SVGEGT. V was shortened by 5 bases and J by 0 bases, with 8 bases between the two germline ends. The CDR3 spells CASSIDSSYEQYF. The covered CDR3 bases are TGTGCCAGCAGTATCGACAGCTCCTACGAG.

With regard to this clone: The DNA ends 3 residues before the CDR3 does, and the rest of the CDR3 is filled in from the germline J gene. V is TRBV20-1 and J is TRBJ2-3; 9 nucleotides line up with TRBD1. The CDR3 runs 17 residues. CDR1 is DFQATT and CDR2 is SNEGSKA in the germline V gene (reference sequence). CDR3 DNA, as far as it was read: TGCAGTGCTTCTACCTGGGGACGAACAGGGGGCAGTCAGCCG. Its protein is CSASTWGRTGGSQP. The whole CDR3 sequence is CSASTWGRTGGSQPQYF.

This clone was seen repeatedly, ten times or more. The CDR3 end lies 3 residues beyond the end of the read and is filled in from the germline J gene. The chain uses TRBV6-2 or TRBV6-3 and TRBJ2-3; 8 bases are a match to TRBD2. V gave up 2 bases and J gave up 2 bases; unmatched junction bases: 9. This CDR3 contains 17 residues. The germline V gene has CDR1 MNHEY and CDR2 SVGEGT. The CDR3 bases that were read are TGTGCCAGCAGTTACCCAGAGAGCGGGGGTCCCACAGATACG. Protein: CASSYPESGGPTDT. The whole CDR3 is CASSYPESGGPTDTQYF.

This clone was observed at least ten times. The read terminates 3 residues ahead of where the CDR3 ends, so the germline J gene completes it. The V gene is TRBV20-1, the J gene TRBJ2-3; 8 nucleotides align to TRBD2. V dropped 2 bases and J dropped 5; count of bases not matched to a gene: 12. The CDR3 extends over 16 amino acids. Germline values: CDR1 DFQATT, CDR2 SNEGSKA (reference sequence). The CDR3: CSARRGRGGGLDTQYF. The sequenced part of the CDR3 DNA is TGCAGTGCTAGAAGAGGACGGGGGGGCGGGTTAGATACG.

This clone showed up many times. Sequencing ends 3 residues short of the CDR3 end; the germline J gene provides the rest. This chain connects TRBV6-2 or TRBV6-3 to TRBJ1-1; 9 positions agree with TRBD1. This CDR3 is 16 amino acids long. Looked up from germline, CDR1 is MNHEY and CDR2 is SVGEGT. This CDR3 is CASSYSPTGTGFQAFF. CDR3 DNA (partial): TGTGCCAGCAGTTACTCCCCAACCGGGACAGGGTTTCAA.

This clone came up many times. Coverage ceases 3 residues before the CDR3 finishes, and the germline J gene fills in the end. The chain couples TRBV19 to TRBJ1-6; TRBD1 matches 8 bases. V was pared by 5 bases and J by 6 bases, with 6 bases of the junction left unmatched. CDR1 and CDR2 from the germline V gene are LNHDA and SQIVND (reference sequence). This CDR3 region has 15 residues. CDR3 sequence reads: CASSRQGQSNSPLHF. CDR3 bases read: TGTGCCAGTAGTCGACAGGGGCAGAGTAATTCACCC.

As for this clone: The read stops 3 residues short of the end of the CDR3; the missing end is completed from the germline J gene. The V call is TRBV20-1, the J call TRBJ1-1, with 8 bases that match TRBD1. The CDR3 totals 14 residues. In germline, CDR1 is DFQATT, CDR2 SNEGSKA (reference sequence). V dropped 1 base and J dropped 3; count of bases not matched to a gene: 4. CDR3 sequence reads: CSARATGDDTEAFF. The DNA read from the CDR3 is TGCAGTGCTAGAGCGACAGGGGACGACACTGAA.

In its sample, this clone ranks as medium-sized. The read ends 3 residues shy of where the CDR3 ends; the end is completed using the germline J gene. V is TRBV5-4 and J is TRBJ2-3, with 11 bases matching TRBD2. J lost 0 bases, V lost 6 bases, and 6 bases had no gene match. CDR1 and CDR2 (germline): SGHNT, YYREEE (reference sequence). CDR3 length: 16 residues. This chain's CDR3 is CASTSGRSRSTDTQYF. The CDR3 DNA, read in part, is TGTGCCAGCACTAGCGGGAGGTCTAGGAGCACAGATACG.

This clone came up many times. The read is 3 residues too short to cover the CDR3 end, so that end is filled in from the germline J gene. V gene TRBV20-1 combines with J gene TRBJ1-3; D call uncertain. The CDR3 runs to 13 residues. The V and J ends lost 5 bases and 4 bases respectively, with 12 bases between them. The germline V gene has CDR1 DFQATT and CDR2 SNEGSKA (reference sequence). The DNA read from the CDR3 is TGCAGTGCTCATACTGGTCCCGGAAACACC. Protein: CSAHTGPGNT. The CDR3 in its entirety is CSAHTGPGNTIYF.

This clone was seen many times. Read data end 3 residues before the CDR3 end; the end is taken from the germline J gene. This chain uses TRBV6-2 or TRBV6-3 with TRBJ2-5, with 7 positions matching TRBD1. The length of the CDR3 is 14 residues. V shed 5 bases, J shed 2 bases, and the junction held 5 bases outside the gene matches. CDR1 is MNHEY and CDR2 is SVGEGT in the germline V gene. CDR3 bases read: TGTGCCAGCAGTCCCCGGGACAGACAAGAGACC. This gives the protein CASSPRDRQET. The whole CDR3 region reads CASSPRDRQETQYF.

This clone was seen many times. The read comes to an end 3 residues before the CDR3 does, leaving the germline J gene to fill in the end. The V gene is TRBV7-9, the J gene TRBJ1-2; possibly TRBD1 for D (6 bases). The CDR3 sequence is 12 residues long. V lost 3 bases and J 5 bases, leaving 7 bases between the germline ends. Germline V lookup: CDR1 SEHNR, CDR2 FQNEAQ (reference sequence). The CDR3 loop is CASSLDSYGYTF. The CDR3 DNA, read in part, is TGTGCCAGCAGCTTGGACAGTTATGGC.